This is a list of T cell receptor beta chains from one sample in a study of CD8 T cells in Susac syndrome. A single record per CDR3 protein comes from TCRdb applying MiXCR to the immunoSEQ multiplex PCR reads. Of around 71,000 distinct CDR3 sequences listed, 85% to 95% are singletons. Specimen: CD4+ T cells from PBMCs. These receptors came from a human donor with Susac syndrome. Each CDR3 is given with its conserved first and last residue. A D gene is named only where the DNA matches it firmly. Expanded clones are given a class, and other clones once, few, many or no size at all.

CDR3aa: CSARKGQTNEKLFF
CDR3nt: TGCAGTGCTAGGAAGGGGCAAACTAATGAAAAACTGTTTTTT
abundance: once
d_gene: .
j_gene: TRBJ1-4
v_gene: TRBV20-1
len: 14

CDR3aa: CSAPSDKVVEQFF
CDR3nt: TGCAGTGCCCCCTCCGACAAGGTTGTAGAGCAGTTCTTC
abundance: .
d_gene: .
j_gene: TRBJ2-1
v_gene: TRBV20-1
len: 13

CDR3aa: CSAPGPPGPGNTIYF
CDR3nt: TGCAGTGCCCCCGGTCCGCCGGGACCTGGAAACACCATATATTTT
abundance: once
d_gene: .
j_gene: TRBJ1-3
v_gene: TRBV20-1
len: 15

CDR3aa: CAISATSGSGETQYF
CDR3nt: TGTGCCATCAGTGCTACTAGCGGATCAGGGGAGACCCAGTACTTC
abundance: .
d_gene: TRBD2
j_gene: TRBJ2-5
v_gene: TRBV10-3
len: 15

CDR3aa: CASSLALAGAPQYF
CDR3nt: TGTGCCAGCAGCTTAGCCCTAGCGGGGGCTCCGCAGTATTTT
abundance: few
d_gene: TRBD2
j_gene: TRBJ2-3
v_gene: TRBV7-9
len: 14

CDR3aa: CASSLGASEAFF
CDR3nt: TGTGCCAGCAGTTTGGGAGCCTCCGAAGCTTTCTTT
abundance: .
d_gene: .
j_gene: TRBJ1-1
v_gene: TRBV28
len: 12

CDR3aa: CASSLRDTDYEQYF
CDR3nt: TGTGCCAGCAGCTTGCGGGACACAGACTACGAGCAGTACTTC
abundance: few
d_gene: .
j_gene: TRBJ2-7
v_gene: TRBV7-2
len: 14

CDR3aa: CASSQGRTEAFF
CDR3nt: TGTGCCAGCAGCCAAGGACGAACTGAAGCTTTCTTT
abundance: .
d_gene: .
j_gene: TRBJ1-1
v_gene: TRBV7-9
len: 12

CDR3aa: CASSQAGLPQHF
CDR3nt: TGTGCCAGCAGCCAAGCCGGGCTGCCCCAGCATTTT
abundance: .
d_gene: .
j_gene: TRBJ1-5
v_gene: TRBV3-1
len: 12

CDR3aa: CASSLGSRRATAFF
CDR3nt: TGCGCCAGCAGCTTGGGTAGTAGGAGGGCTACGGCTTTCTTT
abundance: .
d_gene: .
j_gene: TRBJ1-1
v_gene: TRBV5-1
len: 14

CDR3aa: CASSHRDRVIREQYF
CDR3nt: TGCGCCAGCAGCCACCGGGACAGGGTAATTCGCGAGCAGTACTTC
abundance: .
d_gene: TRBD1
j_gene: TRBJ2-7
v_gene: TRBV5-1
len: 15

CDR3aa: CASSPSGASSYNSPLHF
CDR3nt: TGCGCCAGCAGCCCCTCGGGGGCGAGCTCCTATAATTCACCCCTCCACTTT
abundance: .
d_gene: .
j_gene: TRBJ1-6
v_gene: TRBV5-1
len: 17

CDR3aa: CASSLPGPGTEAFF
CDR3nt: TGTGCCAGCAGCTTGCCTGGCCCTGGCACTGAAGCTTTCTTT
abundance: once
d_gene: .
j_gene: TRBJ1-1
v_gene: TRBV5-6
len: 14

CDR3aa: CASSYGGVNYGYTF
CDR3nt: TGTGCCAGCAGTTATGGTGGGGTTAACTATGGCTACACCTTC
abundance: .
d_gene: .
j_gene: TRBJ1-2
v_gene: TRBV6-5
len: 14

CDR3aa: CASSLAWEARLYEQYF
CDR3nt: TGTGCCAGCAGCTTAGCTTGGGAGGCTAGGCTCTACGAGCAGTACTTC
abundance: .
d_gene: .
j_gene: TRBJ2-7
v_gene: TRBV7-9
len: 16

CDR3aa: CASSLGFDYEQYF
CDR3nt: TGTGCCAGCAGCTTGGGATTCGACTACGAGCAGTACTTC
abundance: .
d_gene: .
j_gene: TRBJ2-7
v_gene: TRBV5-4
len: 13

CDR3aa: CASSLAHDTQYF
CDR3nt: TGTGCCAGCAGCTTAGCGCACGATACGCAGTATTTT
abundance: .
d_gene: .
j_gene: TRBJ2-3
v_gene: TRBV7-8
len: 12

CDR3aa: CASSLRPRDQSYEQYF
CDR3nt: TGCGCCAGCAGCTTGCGGCCCAGGGACCAATCCTACGAGCAGTACTTC
abundance: once
d_gene: .
j_gene: TRBJ2-7
v_gene: TRBV5-1
len: 16

CDR3aa: CASSYSKPSDSYEQYF
CDR3nt: TGTGCCAGCAGTTACTCGAAGCCTAGCGACTCCTACGAGCAGTACTTC
abundance: .
d_gene: .
j_gene: TRBJ2-7
v_gene: TRBV6-5
len: 16

CDR3aa: CAWRDRSNPFGNTIYF
CDR3nt: TGTGCCTGGAGGGACAGGAGCAACCCTTTCGGAAACACCATATATTTT
abundance: .
d_gene: TRBD1
j_gene: TRBJ1-3
v_gene: TRBV30
len: 16

CDR3aa: CASSQLPAASSYNEQFF
CDR3nt: TGTGCCAGCAGCCAGCTCCCGGCAGCGAGCTCCTACAATGAGCAGTTCTTC
abundance: .
d_gene: .
j_gene: TRBJ2-1
v_gene: TRBV14
len: 17

CDR3aa: CASSSGLIYNEQFF
CDR3nt: TGTGCCAGCAGCTCGGGACTCATCTACAATGAGCAGTTCTTC
abundance: .
d_gene: .
j_gene: TRBJ2-1
v_gene: TRBV7-2
len: 14

CDR3aa: CASSELGQVFGVKNIQYF
CDR3nt: TGTGCCAGCAGTGAACTTGGACAGGTCTTTGGGGTCAAAAACATTCAGTACTTC
abundance: .
d_gene: TRBD1
j_gene: TRBJ2-4
v_gene: TRBV6-1
len: 18

CDR3aa: CASSRAGGTNEKLFF
CDR3nt: TGTGCCAGCAGCCGGGCGGGAGGAACTAATGAAAAACTGTTTTTT
abundance: .
d_gene: .
j_gene: TRBJ1-4
v_gene: TRBV7-9
len: 15

CDR3aa: CASSFGQNYGYTF
CDR3nt: TGTGCCAGCAGTTTCGGACAGAACTATGGCTACACCTTC
abundance: .
d_gene: .
j_gene: TRBJ1-2
v_gene: TRBV12-3/TRBV12-4
len: 13

CDR3aa: CASSLRTGTTDTQYF
CDR3nt: TGTGCCAGCAGCTTAAGGACAGGGACCACAGATACGCAGTATTTT
abundance: .
d_gene: TRBD1
j_gene: TRBJ2-3
v_gene: TRBV7-2
len: 15

CDR3aa: CASMGQVQETQYF
CDR3nt: TGTGCCAGCATGGGACAGGTCCAAGAGACCCAGTACTTC
abundance: .
d_gene: TRBD1
j_gene: TRBJ2-5
v_gene: TRBV27
len: 13

CDR3aa: CASRKGPKEEQYF
CDR3nt: TGTGCCAGCAGGAAGGGCCCAAAAGAGGAGCAGTACTTC
abundance: .
d_gene: .
j_gene: TRBJ2-7
v_gene: TRBV12-3/TRBV12-4
len: 13

CDR3aa: CASSEEVAAETQYF
CDR3nt: TGTGCCAGCAGTGAAGAGGTAGCCGCGGAGACCCAGTACTTC
abundance: .
d_gene: .
j_gene: TRBJ2-5
v_gene: TRBV2
len: 14

CDR3aa: CASSPPVGNTQYF
CDR3nt: TGTGCCAGCAGCCCACCCGTTGGGAATACGCAGTATTTT
abundance: .
d_gene: .
j_gene: TRBJ2-3
v_gene: TRBV6-5
len: 13

CDR3aa: CASSPKTQYF
CDR3nt: TGCGCCAGCAGTCCGAAGACCCAGTACTTC
abundance: .
d_gene: .
j_gene: TRBJ2-5
v_gene: TRBV23-1
len: 10

CDR3aa: CASSATPGGSGLAASYEQYF
CDR3nt: TGCGCCAGCAGCGCCACCCCGGGTGGCTCAGGACTAGCGGCGTCCTACGAGCAGTACTTC
abundance: .
d_gene: TRBD2
j_gene: TRBJ2-7
v_gene: TRBV5-1
len: 20

CDR3aa: CASSQVGGSGNTIYF
CDR3nt: TGTGCCAGCAGCCAAGTAGGGGGCTCTGGAAACACCATATATTTT
abundance: .
d_gene: .
j_gene: TRBJ1-3
v_gene: TRBV3-1
len: 15

CDR3aa: CASSSLGDREHEQYF
CDR3nt: TGTGCCAGCAGCTCGCTCGGGGACAGGGAACACGAGCAGTACTTC
abundance: .
d_gene: .
j_gene: TRBJ2-7
v_gene: TRBV12-1
len: 15

CDR3aa: CSASRGLGYTF
CDR3nt: TGCAGTGCTAGCAGGGGGCTTGGCTACACCTTC
abundance: .
d_gene: TRBD1
j_gene: TRBJ1-2
v_gene: TRBV20-1
len: 11

CDR3aa: CASSPEGKGSVYEQYF
CDR3nt: TGTGCCAGCTCACCAGAGGGAAAAGGGAGTGTGTACGAGCAGTACTTC
abundance: .
d_gene: .
j_gene: TRBJ2-7
v_gene: TRBV18
len: 16

CDR3aa: CASSLEGLDTDTQYF
CDR3nt: TGCGCCAGCAGCTTGGAAGGGCTGGACACAGATACGCAGTATTTT
abundance: .
d_gene: .
j_gene: TRBJ2-3
v_gene: TRBV5-1
len: 15

CDR3aa: CASSETGFNQPQHF
CDR3nt: TGTGCCAGCAGTGAAACAGGTTTCAATCAGCCCCAGCATTTT
abundance: .
d_gene: .
j_gene: TRBJ1-5
v_gene: TRBV2
len: 14

CDR3aa: CASSLAREDGYTF
CDR3nt: TGCGCCAGCAGCTTGGCAAGGGAGGATGGCTACACCTTC
abundance: .
d_gene: .
j_gene: TRBJ1-2
v_gene: TRBV5-1
len: 13

CDR3aa: CASSFSDQPQHF
CDR3nt: TGTGCCAGCAGTTTTAGTGATCAGCCCCAGCATTTT
abundance: .
d_gene: .
j_gene: TRBJ1-5
v_gene: TRBV28
len: 12

CDR3aa: CASSLDPSGNTIYF
CDR3nt: TGTGCCAGCAGCTTAGATCCCTCTGGAAACACCATATATTTT
abundance: .
d_gene: .
j_gene: TRBJ1-3
v_gene: TRBV7-2
len: 14

CDR3aa: CASRQTLGTEAFF
CDR3nt: TGTGCCAGCAGACAAACCCTGGGCACTGAAGCTTTCTTT
abundance: once
d_gene: .
j_gene: TRBJ1-1
v_gene: TRBV6-5
len: 13

CDR3aa: CASSVGTGLEQYF
CDR3nt: TGTGCCAGCAGCGTCGGGACAGGGCTCGAGCAGTACTTC
abundance: .
d_gene: TRBD1
j_gene: TRBJ2-7
v_gene: TRBV7-3
len: 13

CDR3aa: CASSSDGAASTDTQYF
CDR3nt: TGTGCCAGCAGCTCTGACGGGGCGGCCAGCACAGATACGCAGTATTTT
abundance: .
d_gene: .
j_gene: TRBJ2-3
v_gene: TRBV5-4
len: 16

CDR3aa: CASSLTGVPTDTQYF
CDR3nt: TGTGCCAGCAGCTTGACAGGGGTTCCCACAGATACGCAGTATTTT
abundance: .
d_gene: TRBD1
j_gene: TRBJ2-3
v_gene: TRBV7-3
len: 15

CDR3aa: CASMGGDYANTGELFF
CDR3nt: TGTGCCAGTATGGGAGGGGACTACGCGAACACCGGGGAGCTGTTTTTT
abundance: .
d_gene: TRBD2
j_gene: TRBJ2-2
v_gene: TRBV19
len: 16

CDR3aa: CSAYLHGGAQEAQYF
CDR3nt: TGCAGTGCTTACTTGCACGGGGGGGCCCAGGAGGCGCAGTATTTT
abundance: .
d_gene: TRBD2
j_gene: TRBJ2-3
v_gene: TRBV20-1
len: 15

CDR3aa: CASTHGRLDEKLFF
CDR3nt: TGTGCCAGCACCCACGGGCGATTGGACGAAAAACTGTTTTTT
abundance: .
d_gene: .
j_gene: TRBJ1-4
v_gene: TRBV11-2
len: 14

CDR3aa: CASNSRYQQGSYEQYF
CDR3nt: TGTGCCAGCAACTCGAGGTATCAACAGGGAAGTTACGAGCAGTACTTC
abundance: few
d_gene: .
j_gene: TRBJ2-7
v_gene: TRBV6-6
len: 16

CDR3aa: CASSGGLAGQETQYF
CDR3nt: TGTGCCAGCAGCGGGGGACTAGCGGGACAAGAGACCCAGTACTTC
abundance: .
d_gene: TRBD2
j_gene: TRBJ2-5
v_gene: TRBV7-2
len: 15

CDR3aa: CASSQPGGEQFF
CDR3nt: TGTGCCAGCAGCCAGCCAGGAGGGGAGCAGTTCTTC
abundance: .
d_gene: .
j_gene: TRBJ2-1
v_gene: TRBV3-1
len: 12

CDR3aa: CAIRPGQGGNGYTF
CDR3nt: TGTGCCATCAGGCCGGGACAGGGAGGAAATGGCTACACCTTC
abundance: .
d_gene: TRBD1
j_gene: TRBJ1-2
v_gene: TRBV10-3
len: 14

CDR3aa: CASSSGQNSGNTIYF
CDR3nt: TGTGCCAGCAGTTCAGGACAGAATTCAGGCAACACCATATATTTT
abundance: .
d_gene: .
j_gene: TRBJ1-3
v_gene: TRBV6-6
len: 15

CDR3aa: CASSSTRGTDTQYF
CDR3nt: TGCGCCAGCAGCTCAACGCGGGGCACAGATACGCAGTATTTT
abundance: .
d_gene: .
j_gene: TRBJ2-3
v_gene: TRBV5-1
len: 14

CDR3aa: CATSRDPGTGIYEQYF
CDR3nt: TGTGCCACCAGCAGAGATCCGGGGACAGGGATCTACGAGCAGTACTTC
abundance: few
d_gene: TRBD1
j_gene: TRBJ2-7
v_gene: TRBV15
len: 16

CDR3aa: CASRALNTEAFF
CDR3nt: TGTGCCAGCCGGGCCTTAAACACTGAAGCTTTCTTT
abundance: .
d_gene: .
j_gene: TRBJ1-1
v_gene: TRBV27
len: 12

CDR3aa: CASSYAGGHQPQHF
CDR3nt: TGTGCCAGCAGTTACGCCGGGGGGCATCAGCCCCAGCATTTT
abundance: .
d_gene: .
j_gene: TRBJ1-5
v_gene: TRBV6-2/TRBV6-3
len: 14

CDR3aa: CASSLRGTQYF
CDR3nt: TGTGCCAGCAGTTTAAGGGGGACCCAGTACTTC
abundance: once
d_gene: .
j_gene: TRBJ2-5
v_gene: TRBV28
len: 11

CDR3aa: CASSPLARGLSYEQYF
CDR3nt: TGTGCCAGCAGCCCCCTGGCGCGGGGGCTCTCCTACGAGCAGTACTTC
abundance: .
d_gene: .
j_gene: TRBJ2-7
v_gene: TRBV7-2
len: 16